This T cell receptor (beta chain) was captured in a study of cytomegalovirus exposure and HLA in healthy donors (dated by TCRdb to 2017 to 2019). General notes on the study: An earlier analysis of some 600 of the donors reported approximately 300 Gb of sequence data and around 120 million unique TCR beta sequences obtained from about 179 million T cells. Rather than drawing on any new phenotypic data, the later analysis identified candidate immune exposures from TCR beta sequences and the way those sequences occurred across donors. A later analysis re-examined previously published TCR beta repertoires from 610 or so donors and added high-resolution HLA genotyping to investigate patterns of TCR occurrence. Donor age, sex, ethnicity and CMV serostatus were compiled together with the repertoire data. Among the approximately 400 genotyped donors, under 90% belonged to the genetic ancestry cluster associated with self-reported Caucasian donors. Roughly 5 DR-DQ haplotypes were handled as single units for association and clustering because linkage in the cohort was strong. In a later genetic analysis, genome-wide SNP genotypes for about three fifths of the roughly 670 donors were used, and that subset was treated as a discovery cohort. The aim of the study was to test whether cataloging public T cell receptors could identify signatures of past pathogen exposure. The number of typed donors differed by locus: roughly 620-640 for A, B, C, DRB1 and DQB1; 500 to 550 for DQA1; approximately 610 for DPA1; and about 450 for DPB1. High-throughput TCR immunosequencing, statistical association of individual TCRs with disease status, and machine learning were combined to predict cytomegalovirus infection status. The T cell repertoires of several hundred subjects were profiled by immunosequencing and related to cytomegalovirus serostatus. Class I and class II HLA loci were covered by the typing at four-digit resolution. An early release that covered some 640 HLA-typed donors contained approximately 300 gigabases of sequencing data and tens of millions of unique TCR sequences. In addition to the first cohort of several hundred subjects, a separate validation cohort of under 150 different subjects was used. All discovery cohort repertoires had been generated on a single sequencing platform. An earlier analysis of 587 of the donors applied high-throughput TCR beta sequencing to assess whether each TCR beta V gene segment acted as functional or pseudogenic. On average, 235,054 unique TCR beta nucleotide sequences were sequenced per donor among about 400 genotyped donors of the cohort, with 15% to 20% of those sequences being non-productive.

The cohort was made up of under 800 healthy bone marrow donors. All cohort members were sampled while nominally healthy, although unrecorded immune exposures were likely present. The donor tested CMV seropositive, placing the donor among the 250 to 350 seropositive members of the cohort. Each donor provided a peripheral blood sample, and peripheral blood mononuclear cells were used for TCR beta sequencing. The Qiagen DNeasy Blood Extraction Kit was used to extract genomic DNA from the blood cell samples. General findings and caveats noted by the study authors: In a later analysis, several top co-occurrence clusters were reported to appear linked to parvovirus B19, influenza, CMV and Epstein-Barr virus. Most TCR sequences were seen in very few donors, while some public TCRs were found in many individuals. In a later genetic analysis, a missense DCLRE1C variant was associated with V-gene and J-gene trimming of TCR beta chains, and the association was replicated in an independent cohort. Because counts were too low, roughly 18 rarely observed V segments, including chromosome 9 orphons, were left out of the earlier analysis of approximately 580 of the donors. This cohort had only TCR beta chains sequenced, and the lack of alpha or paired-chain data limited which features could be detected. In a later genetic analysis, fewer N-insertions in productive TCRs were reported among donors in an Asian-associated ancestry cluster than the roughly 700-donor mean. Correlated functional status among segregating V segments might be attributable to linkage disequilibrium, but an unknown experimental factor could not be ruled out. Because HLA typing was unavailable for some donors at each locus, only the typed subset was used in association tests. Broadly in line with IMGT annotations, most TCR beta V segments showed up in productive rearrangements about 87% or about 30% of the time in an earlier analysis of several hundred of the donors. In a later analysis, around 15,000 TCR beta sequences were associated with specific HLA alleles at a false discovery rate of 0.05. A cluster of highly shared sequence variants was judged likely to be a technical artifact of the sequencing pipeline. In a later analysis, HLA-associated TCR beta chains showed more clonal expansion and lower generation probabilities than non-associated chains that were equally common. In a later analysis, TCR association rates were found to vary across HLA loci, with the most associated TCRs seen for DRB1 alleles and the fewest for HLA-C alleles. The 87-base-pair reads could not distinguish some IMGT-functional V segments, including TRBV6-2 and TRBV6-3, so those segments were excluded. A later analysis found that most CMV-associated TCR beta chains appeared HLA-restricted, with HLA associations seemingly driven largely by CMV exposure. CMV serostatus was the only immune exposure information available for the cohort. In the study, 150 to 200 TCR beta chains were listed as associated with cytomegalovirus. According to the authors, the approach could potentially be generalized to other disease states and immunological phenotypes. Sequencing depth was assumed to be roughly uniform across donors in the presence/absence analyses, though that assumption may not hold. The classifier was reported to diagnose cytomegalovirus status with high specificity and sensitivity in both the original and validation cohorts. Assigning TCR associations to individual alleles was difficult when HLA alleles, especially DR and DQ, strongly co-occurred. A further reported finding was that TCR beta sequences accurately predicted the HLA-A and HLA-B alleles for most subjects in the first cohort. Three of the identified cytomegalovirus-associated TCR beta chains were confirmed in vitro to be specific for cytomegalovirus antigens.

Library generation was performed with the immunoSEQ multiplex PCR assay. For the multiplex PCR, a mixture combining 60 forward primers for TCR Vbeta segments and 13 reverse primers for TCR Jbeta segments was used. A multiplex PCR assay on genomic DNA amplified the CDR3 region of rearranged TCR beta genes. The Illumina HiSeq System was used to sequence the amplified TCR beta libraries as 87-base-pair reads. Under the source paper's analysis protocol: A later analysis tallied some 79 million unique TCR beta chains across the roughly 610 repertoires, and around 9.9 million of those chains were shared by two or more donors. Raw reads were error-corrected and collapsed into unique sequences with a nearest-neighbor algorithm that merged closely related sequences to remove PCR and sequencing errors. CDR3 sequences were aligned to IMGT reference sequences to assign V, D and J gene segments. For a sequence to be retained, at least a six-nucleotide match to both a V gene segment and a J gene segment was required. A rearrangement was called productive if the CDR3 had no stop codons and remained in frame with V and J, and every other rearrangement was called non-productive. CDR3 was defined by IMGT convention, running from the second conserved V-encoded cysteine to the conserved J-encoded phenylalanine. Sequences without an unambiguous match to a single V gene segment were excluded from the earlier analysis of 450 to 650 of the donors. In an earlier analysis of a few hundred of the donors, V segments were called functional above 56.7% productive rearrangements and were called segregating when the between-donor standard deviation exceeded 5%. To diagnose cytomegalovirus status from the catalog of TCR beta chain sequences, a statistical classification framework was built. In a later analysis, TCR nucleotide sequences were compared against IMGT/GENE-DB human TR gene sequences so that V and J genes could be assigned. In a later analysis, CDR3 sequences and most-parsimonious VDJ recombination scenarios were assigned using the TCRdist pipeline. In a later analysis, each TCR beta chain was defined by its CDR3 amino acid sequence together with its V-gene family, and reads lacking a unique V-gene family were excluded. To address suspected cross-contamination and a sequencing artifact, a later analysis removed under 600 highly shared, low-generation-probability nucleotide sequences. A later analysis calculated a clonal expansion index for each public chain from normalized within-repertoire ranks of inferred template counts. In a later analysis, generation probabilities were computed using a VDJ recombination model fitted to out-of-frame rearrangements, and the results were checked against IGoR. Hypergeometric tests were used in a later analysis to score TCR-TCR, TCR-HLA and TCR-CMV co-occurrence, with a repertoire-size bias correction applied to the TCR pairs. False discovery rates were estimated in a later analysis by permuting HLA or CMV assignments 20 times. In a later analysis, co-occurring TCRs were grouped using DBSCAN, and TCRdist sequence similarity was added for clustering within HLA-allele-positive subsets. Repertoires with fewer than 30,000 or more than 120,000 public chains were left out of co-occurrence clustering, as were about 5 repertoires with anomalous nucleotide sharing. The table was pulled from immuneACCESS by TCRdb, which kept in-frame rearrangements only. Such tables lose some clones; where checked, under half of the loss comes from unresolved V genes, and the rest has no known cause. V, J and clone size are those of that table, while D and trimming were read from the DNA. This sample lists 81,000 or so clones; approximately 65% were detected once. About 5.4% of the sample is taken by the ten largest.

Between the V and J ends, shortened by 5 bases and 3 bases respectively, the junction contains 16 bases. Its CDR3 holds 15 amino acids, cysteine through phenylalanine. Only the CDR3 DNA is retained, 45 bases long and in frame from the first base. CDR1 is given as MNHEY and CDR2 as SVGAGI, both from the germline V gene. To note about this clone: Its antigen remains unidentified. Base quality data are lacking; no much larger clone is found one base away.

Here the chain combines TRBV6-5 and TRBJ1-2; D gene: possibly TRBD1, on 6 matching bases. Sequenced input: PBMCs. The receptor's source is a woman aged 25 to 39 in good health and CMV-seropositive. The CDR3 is CASSPVESGDYGYTF. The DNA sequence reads TGTGCCAGCAGTCCCGTTGAGTCAGGGGACTATGGCTACACCTTC.